This T cell receptor (beta chain) was identified in a study of cytomegalovirus exposure and HLA in healthy donors listed by TCRdb under 2017. Regarding the study in general: In an earlier analysis of roughly 590 of the donors, 276 Gb of sequence data and some 120 million unique TCR beta sequences from 150 million to 200 million T cells were reported. Class I and class II HLA loci were covered by the typing at four-digit resolution. Rather than drawing on any new phenotypic data, the later analysis identified candidate immune exposures from TCR beta sequences and the way those sequences occurred across donors. Among the roughly 370 genotyped donors, approximately 76% belonged to the genetic ancestry cluster associated with self-reported Caucasian donors. Because of strong linkage in the cohort, roughly five DR-DQ haplotypes were treated as single units for association and clustering. All discovery cohort repertoires had been generated using a single sequencing platform. In an earlier analysis of 587 of the donors, high-throughput TCR beta sequencing was used to judge whether each TCR beta V gene segment behaved as functional or pseudogenic. A separate validation cohort of approximately 130 different subjects was used in addition to the approximately 670-subject first cohort. In a later analysis, previously published TCR beta repertoires from 670 or so donors were re-analyzed and high-resolution HLA genotyping was added so that TCR occurrence patterns could be studied. To predict cytomegalovirus infection status, the study brought together high-throughput TCR immunosequencing, statistical association of individual TCRs with disease status, and machine learning. The T cell repertoires of some 700 subjects were profiled by immunosequencing and related to cytomegalovirus serostatus. Genome-wide SNP genotypes for about 65% of the roughly 670 donors were used in a later genetic analysis, which treated that subset as a discovery cohort. Among 300 to 450 genotyped donors of the cohort, an average of around 240,000 unique TCR beta nucleotide sequences were sequenced per donor, roughly a sixth of them non-productive. Roughly 310 gigabases of sequencing data and roughly 90 million unique TCR sequences were included in an early release covering about 600 HLA-typed donors. The number of donors typed differed by locus, with 629-630 for A, B, C, DRB1 and DQB1, 522 for DQA1, over 600 for DPA1, and 400 to 490 for DPB1. Alongside the repertoire data, information on donor age, sex, ethnicity and CMV serostatus was compiled. The study aimed to test whether signatures of past pathogen exposure could be identified by cataloging public T cell receptors. Results the study describes overall, beyond this receptor: According to the authors, the approach could potentially be generalized to other disease states and immunological phenotypes. CMV serostatus was the only immune exposure information available for the cohort. When HLA alleles, especially DR and DQ, strongly co-occurred, attributing TCR associations to individual alleles was difficult. In a later genetic analysis, fewer N-insertions in productive TCRs were reported among donors in an Asian-associated ancestry cluster than the 666-donor mean. The presence/absence analyses assumed that sequencing depth was roughly uniform across donors, and that assumption may not be true. HLA typing was unavailable for some donors at each locus, so association tests used only the typed subset. Some IMGT-functional V segments, including TRBV6-2 and TRBV6-3, could not be told apart with the 87-base-pair reads, so those segments were excluded. Linkage disequilibrium might explain the correlated functional status among segregating V segments, but an unknown experimental factor could not be ruled out. The classifier was reported to diagnose cytomegalovirus status with high specificity and sensitivity in both the original and validation cohorts. The study gave a list of more than 150 TCR beta chains associated with cytomegalovirus. In an earlier analysis of around 600 of the donors, most TCR beta V segments were observed in productive rearrangements about 87% or about 30% of the time, broadly matching IMGT annotations. A cluster of highly shared sequence variants was judged likely to represent a technical artifact of the sequencing pipeline. A later genetic analysis associated a missense DCLRE1C variant with V-gene and J-gene trimming of TCR beta chains, and an independent cohort replicated the association. While some public TCRs were present in many individuals, most TCR sequences turned up only very rarely across donors. A later analysis reported that several top co-occurrence clusters appeared linked to parvovirus B19, influenza, CMV and Epstein-Barr virus. The earlier analysis of 587 of the donors excluded 15 to 20 rarely observed V segments, including chromosome 9 orphons, because counts were too low. A few of the identified cytomegalovirus-associated TCR beta chains were confirmed in vitro to be specific for cytomegalovirus antigens. A later analysis associated around 16,000 TCR beta sequences with specific HLA alleles at a false discovery rate of 0.05. In a later analysis, HLA-associated TCR beta chains were found to be more clonally expanded and to have lower generation probabilities than equally common non-associated chains. A further reported finding was that TCR beta sequences accurately predicted the HLA-A and HLA-B alleles for most subjects in the first cohort. According to a later analysis, TCR association rates differed among HLA loci, with DRB1 alleles showing the most associated TCRs and HLA-C alleles showing the fewest. According to a later analysis, most CMV-associated TCR beta chains appeared to be HLA-restricted, and the HLA associations seemed to be driven largely by CMV exposure. In this cohort, only TCR beta chains were sequenced, and detectable features were limited by the absence of alpha or paired-chain data.

Compared with germline, V lacks 2 bases and J lacks 2 bases; bases without a gene match: 3. From the cysteine through the phenylalanine, the CDR3 covers 14 amino acids. The retained sequence is limited to the CDR3, 42 bases, with the frame set at the first base. The germline V gene specifies SGHAT as CDR1 and FQNNGV as CDR2. Concerning this clone: It lacks a known antigen. No base quality values were provided; no much bigger clone lies one nucleotide off.

The library relied on the immunoSEQ multiplex PCR assay. For the multiplex PCR, a mixture combining 60 forward primers for TCR Vbeta segments and 13 reverse primers for TCR Jbeta segments was used. A multiplex PCR assay on genomic DNA amplified the CDR3 region of rearranged TCR beta genes. On the Illumina HiSeq System, the amplified TCR beta libraries were sequenced as 87-base-pair reads. On the study's bioinformatics: A later analysis tallied 75 million to 95 million unique TCR beta chains across the 610 or so repertoires, and around 9.9 million of those chains were shared by two or more donors. A nearest-neighbor algorithm error-corrected the raw reads and collapsed the reads into unique sequences, merging closely related sequences to remove PCR and sequencing errors. Alignment of CDR3 sequences to IMGT reference sequences was used to assign V, D and J gene segments. For a sequence to be retained, a match of at least six nucleotides to both a V gene segment and a J gene segment was required. A rearrangement was called productive if the CDR3 had no stop codons and remained in frame with V and J, and every other rearrangement was called non-productive. CDR3 was defined by IMGT convention, running from the second conserved V-encoded cysteine to the conserved J-encoded phenylalanine. In an earlier analysis of 550 to 650 of the donors, sequences lacking an unambiguous match to a single V gene segment were excluded. In an earlier analysis of around 600 of the donors, V segments were called functional above 56.7% productive rearrangements and were called segregating when the between-donor standard deviation exceeded 5%. To diagnose cytomegalovirus status from the catalog of TCR beta chain sequences, a statistical classification framework was built. In a later analysis, V and J genes were assigned by comparing TCR nucleotide sequences against IMGT/GENE-DB human TR gene sequences. In a later analysis, CDR3 sequences and most-parsimonious VDJ recombination scenarios were assigned using the TCRdist pipeline. A later analysis defined each TCR beta chain by its CDR3 amino acid sequence plus V-gene family, and excluded reads lacking a unique V-gene family. As a way to deal with suspected cross-contamination and a sequencing artifact, a later analysis dropped roughly 600 nucleotide sequences that were highly shared and had low generation probability. For each public chain, a later analysis derived a clonal expansion index from normalized ranks of inferred template counts within each repertoire. Generation probabilities in a later analysis came from a VDJ recombination model fitted to out-of-frame rearrangements, and those results were checked against IGoR. In a later analysis, hypergeometric tests were used to score TCR-TCR, TCR-HLA and TCR-CMV co-occurrence, with a repertoire-size bias correction applied to TCR pairs. A later analysis estimated false discovery rates by permuting HLA or CMV assignments 20 times. In a later analysis, co-occurring TCRs were grouped using DBSCAN, and TCRdist sequence similarity was added for clustering within HLA-allele-positive subsets. Repertoires with fewer than 30,000 or more than 120,000 public chains were left out of co-occurrence clustering, as were a handful of repertoires with anomalous nucleotide sharing. Here the immuneACCESS table is served through TCRdb, limited to in-frame sequences with V and J called. Missing clones are a known gap in these copies; in checked studies unresolved V genes cover under half, and the rest lacks a known reason. V, J and clone size derive from that table, while D and trimming were established from the DNA sequence. For this sample the table gives 100,000 to 150,000 clones, of which around 8.5% were detected only once. The top ten clones comprise 4.5% to 7% of the sample.

The cohort comprised fewer than 750 healthy bone marrow donors. At the time of sampling, all cohort members were nominally healthy, though unrecorded immune exposures were likely present. The donor was CMV seronegative and belonged to the group of under 400 seronegative cohort members. A peripheral blood sample was collected from each donor, and TCR beta sequencing was performed on peripheral blood mononuclear cells. The Qiagen DNeasy Blood Extraction Kit was used to extract genomic DNA from the blood cell samples. The sample consisted of PBMCs. The receptor was isolated from a man aged 40-49 years in good health and CMV-seronegative. The rearrangement combines TRBV11-2 with TRBJ2-7, and TRBD1 matches 7 of the central bases. The CDR3 loop reads CASSLRDRAYEQYF. The DNA sequence is given as TGTGCCAGCAGCTTAAGAGACAGGGCCTACGAGCAGTACTTC. The entire variable domain, with the stretches around the CDR3 drawn from the reference TRBV11-2 and TRBJ2-7 proteins, is EAGVAQSPRYKIIEKRQSVAFWCNPISGHATLYWYQQILGQGPKLLIQFQNNGVVDDSQLPKDRFSAERLKGVDSTLKIQPAKLEDSAVYLCASSLRDRAYEQYFGPGTRLTVT.